These T cell receptor beta chains were read from a single sample in a study of cytomegalovirus exposure and HLA in healthy donors. This table comes from immunoSEQ multiplex PCR, and its TCRdb copy is limited to in-frame clones, with some not included. The sample holds around 180,000 clones; 70% to 80% are singletons and the top ten take roughly 1.5%. The sequencing sample was made of PBMCs. The receptors derive from a woman aged 45-65 years in good health and CMV-seronegative. Both conserved end residues are part of each CDR3. Fields, in order: D gene, V gene, J gene, clone size, CDR3 protein, CDR3 DNA. D genes are given only for firm matches. A clone size is listed for some rows: how often the clone was seen (once, few, many), or a class if it is expanded.

D: NA
V: TRBV23-1
J: TRBJ1-2
size: NA
CDR3: CASSQSSVRECYTF
DNA: TGCGCCAGCAGTCAATCGTCAGTCAGGGAATGCTACACCTTC

D: NA
V: TRBV5-6
J: TRBJ1-5
size: NA
CDR3: CASSRRTKYSYSNQPQHF
DNA: TGTGCCAGCAGCCGACGGACTAAATACAGCTATAGCAATCAGCCCCAGCATTTT

D: TRBD1
V: TRBV7-2
J: TRBJ2-7
size: NA
CDR3: CASSLGTGRDEQYF
DNA: TGTGCCAGCAGCTTAGGGACAGGGCGAGACGAGCAGTACTTC

D: TRBD2
V: TRBV19
J: TRBJ2-7
size: NA
CDR3: CASSLAGGRYYEQYF
DNA: TGTGCCAGTAGTCTAGCGGGAGGCAGGTACTACGAGCAGTACTTC

D: NA
V: TRBV7-9
J: TRBJ1-1
size: once
CDR3: CASSPPTREGTEAFF
DNA: TGTGCCAGCAGCCCCCCGACCAGGGAGGGCACTGAAGCTTTCTTT

D: TRBD1
V: TRBV6-6
J: TRBJ1-4
size: NA
CDR3: CASSQRTGKTNEKLFF
DNA: TGTGCCAGCAGCCAACGGACAGGGAAAACTAATGAAAAACTGTTTTTT

D: NA
V: TRBV5-1
J: TRBJ1-5
size: many
CDR3: CASSRGGNQPQHF
DNA: TGCGCCAGCAGCCGCGGCGGCAATCAGCCCCAGCATTTT

D: NA
V: TRBV6-5
J: TRBJ1-2
size: NA
CDR3: CATWQGRGYGYTF
DNA: TGTGCCACCTGGCAGGGCAGGGGCTATGGCTACACCTTC

D: TRBD1
V: TRBV11-3
J: TRBJ2-1
size: NA
CDR3: CASSLRGTGGNEQFF
DNA: TGTGCCAGCAGCTTACGGGGGACAGGGGGCAATGAGCAGTTCTTC

D: TRBD1
V: TRBV5-1
J: TRBJ2-2
size: NA
CDR3: CASSSRDSYTGELFF
DNA: TGCGCCAGCAGCTCCCGGGACAGTTACACCGGGGAGCTGTTTTTT

D: TRBD1
V: TRBV2
J: TRBJ1-5
size: NA
CDR3: CARGDRGDQPQHF
DNA: TGTGCTAGGGGGGACAGGGGGGATCAGCCCCAGCATTTT

D: NA
V: TRBV6-6
J: TRBJ1-4
size: NA
CDR3: CASSYTGGHPWLF
DNA: TGTGCCAGCAGTTACACCGGGGGGCATCCCTGGCTTTTT

D: TRBD1
V: TRBV18
J: TRBJ1-1
size: NA
CDR3: CASSPRQGGTEAFF
DNA: TGTGCCAGCTCACCACGACAGGGAGGCACTGAAGCTTTCTTT

D: TRBD1
V: TRBV9
J: TRBJ1-2
size: NA
CDR3: CASSGSSGQAFF
DNA: TGTGCCAGCAGCGGCTCGTCGGGACAGGCCTTCTTC

D: TRBD1
V: TRBV12-5
J: TRBJ1-1
size: NA
CDR3: CASAAGGPRAFF
DNA: TGTGCTAGTGCGGCAGGGGGGCCGAGAGCTTTCTTT

D: NA
V: TRBV1
J: TRBJ2-7
size: NA
CDR3: CTSSPLSYEQYF
DNA: TGCACCAGCAGCCCCCTGAGCTACGAGCAGTACTTC

D: TRBD1
V: TRBV6-1
J: TRBJ1-1
size: few
CDR3: CASSANRGRWNTEAFF
DNA: TGTGCCAGCAGTGCTAACAGGGGGCGGTGGAACACTGAAGCTTTCTTT

D: NA
V: TRBV7-2
J: TRBJ1-1
size: NA
CDR3: CASSLGPAGMNTEAFF
DNA: TGTGCCAGCAGCTTAGGTCCGGCAGGGATGAACACTGAAGCTTTCTTT

D: NA
V: TRBV7-2
J: TRBJ2-7
size: NA
CDR3: CASSLGGPSEQYF
DNA: TGTGCCAGCAGCTTAGGTGGTCCCAGCGAGCAGTACTTC

D: NA
V: TRBV7-8
J: TRBJ1-5
size: NA
CDR3: CASSRSRGSQPQHF
DNA: TGTGCCAGCAGCAGGAGCCGGGGGAGTCAGCCCCAGCATTTT

D: TRBD1
V: TRBV19
J: TRBJ1-1
size: once
CDR3: CASGQGYTEAFF
DNA: TGTGCCAGTGGACAGGGTTACACTGAAGCTTTCTTT

D: TRBD1
V: TRBV2
J: TRBJ1-1
size: NA
CDR3: CASSDAGQGKREAFF
DNA: TGTGCCAGCAGTGACGCCGGACAGGGGAAGAGGGAAGCTTTCTTT

D: NA
V: TRBV27
J: TRBJ2-6
size: NA
CDR3: CASTEIGSGANVLTF
DNA: TGTGCCAGCACCGAAATCGGCTCTGGGGCCAACGTCCTGACTTTC

D: TRBD1
V: TRBV11-3
J: TRBJ2-7
size: NA
CDR3: CASSLQGAGEQYF
DNA: TGTGCCAGCAGCTTGCAGGGGGCCGGCGAGCAGTACTTC

D: NA
V: TRBV15
J: TRBJ1-1
size: NA
CDR3: CATSRHPRLTENTMNTEAFF
DNA: TGTGCCACCAGCAGACACCCTCGATTGACAGAGAATACCATGAACACTGAAGCTTTCTTT

D: NA
V: TRBV9
J: TRBJ1-5
size: NA
CDR3: CASSVARYLYRYQPQHF
DNA: TGTGCCAGCAGCGTAGCTCGGTACCTCTACAGGTATCAGCCCCAGCATTTT

D: NA
V: TRBV2
J: TRBJ2-7
size: once
CDR3: CASSQKMGLSYEQYF
DNA: TGTGCCAGCAGTCAGAAGATGGGACTTTCCTACGAGCAGTACTTC

D: TRBD2
V: TRBV7-3
J: TRBJ2-1
size: NA
CDR3: CASSPRAGGANNEQFF
DNA: TGTGCCAGCAGCCCCCGAGCCGGGGGGGCGAACAATGAGCAGTTCTTC

D: TRBD2
V: TRBV29-1
J: TRBJ2-5
size: NA
CDR3: CSVGLGLASEQYF
DNA: TGCAGCGTTGGCCTCGGACTAGCTAGTGAGCAGTACTTC

D: TRBD2
V: TRBV11-2
J: TRBJ2-1
size: NA
CDR3: CASSLVVAGLASNEQFF
DNA: TGTGCCAGCAGCTTAGTCGTGGCGGGACTAGCGTCTAATGAGCAGTTCTTC

D: NA
V: TRBV13
J: TRBJ2-2
size: once
CDR3: CASSSYSSKELFF
DNA: TGTGCCAGCAGCTCCTACTCCTCGAAGGAGCTGTTTTTT

D: NA
V: TRBV6-5
J: TRBJ1-1
size: NA
CDR3: CASSYRDRIYTEAFF
DNA: TGTGCCAGCAGTTACCGAGACAGGATCTATACTGAAGCTTTCTTT

D: NA
V: TRBV7-9
J: TRBJ1-1
size: NA
CDR3: CASSWEANFNTEAFF
DNA: TGTGCCAGCAGCTGGGAGGCGAATTTCAACACTGAAGCTTTCTTT

D: NA
V: TRBV15
J: TRBJ1-4
size: once
CDR3: CATSRGGLNEKLFF
DNA: TGTGCCACCAGCAGAGGAGGACTGAATGAAAAACTGTTTTTT

D: TRBD2
V: TRBV9
J: TRBJ2-5
size: NA
CDR3: CASSHSGGARETQYF
DNA: TGTGCCAGCAGCCACAGCGGGGGGGCCAGGGAGACCCAGTACTTC

D: NA
V: TRBV19
J: TRBJ2-7
size: NA
CDR3: CASSRERTVLSYEQYF
DNA: TGTGCCAGTAGTAGGGAAAGGACAGTCCTCTCCTACGAGCAGTACTTC

D: TRBD1
V: TRBV19
J: TRBJ1-5
size: NA
CDR3: CASGDRGLDQPQHF
DNA: TGTGCCAGTGGAGACAGGGGGCTAGATCAGCCCCAGCATTTT

D: TRBD2
V: TRBV5-1
J: TRBJ2-3
size: NA
CDR3: CASSLEAGGPTDTQYF
DNA: TGCGCCAGCAGCTTGGAAGCGGGGGGGCCTACAGATACGCAGTATTTT

D: NA
V: TRBV10-3
J: TRBJ2-3
size: NA
CDR3: CAISQDSLTQYF
DNA: TGTGCCATCAGTCAGGACAGCCTGACGCAGTATTTT

D: NA
V: TRBV6-6
J: TRBJ1-6
size: NA
CDR3: CASSYADSPLHF
DNA: TGTGCCAGCAGTTACGCGGATTCACCCCTCCACTTT

D: NA
V: TRBV4-3
J: TRBJ1-6
size: NA
CDR3: CASSQVADSPLHF
DNA: TGCGCCAGCAGCCAAGTTGCAGATTCACCCCTCCACTTT

D: TRBD1
V: TRBV5-4
J: TRBJ2-1
size: NA
CDR3: CASSVLSGTGDNEQFF
DNA: TGTGCCAGCAGTGTCCTATCCGGGACAGGGGACAATGAGCAGTTCTTC

D: TRBD1
V: TRBV9
J: TRBJ1-4
size: NA
CDR3: CASSEGQKYEKLFF
DNA: TGTGCCAGCAGCGAGGGACAGAAATATGAAAAACTGTTTTTT

D: TRBD1
V: TRBV12-5
J: TRBJ2-5
size: NA
CDR3: CASGSGQGRETQYF
DNA: TGTGCTAGTGGTTCCGGACAGGGGAGAGAGACCCAGTACTTC

D: NA
V: TRBV19
J: TRBJ1-2
size: NA
CDR3: CASSIEAGRGYTF
DNA: TGTGCCAGTAGTATAGAGGCGGGGCGCGGCTACACCTTC

D: NA
V: TRBV18
J: TRBJ2-2
size: NA
CDR3: CASSPPTGLSSAGELFF
DNA: TGTGCCAGCTCACCACCGACGGGGTTATCATCCGCCGGGGAGCTGTTTTTT

D: TRBD1
V: TRBV6-5
J: TRBJ2-7
size: NA
CDR3: CASSYDRATYEQYF
DNA: TGTGCCAGCAGCTACGACAGGGCCACCTACGAGCAGTACTTC

D: NA
V: TRBV30
J: TRBJ1-3
size: NA
CDR3: CAWSIGSGNTIYF
DNA: TGTGCCTGGAGTATCGGCTCTGGAAACACCATATATTTT

D: NA
V: TRBV15
J: TRBJ1-1
size: NA
CDR3: CATSREELRGTEAFF
DNA: TGTGCCACCAGCAGAGAGGAACTCCGGGGCACTGAAGCTTTCTTT

D: NA
V: TRBV5-1
J: TRBJ2-5
size: NA
CDR3: CASSLAYRGQETQYF
DNA: TGCGCCAGCAGCTTGGCCTATCGGGGGCAAGAGACCCAGTACTTC

D: TRBD1
V: TRBV5-1
J: TRBJ2-7
size: NA
CDR3: CASSSRDRDEQYF
DNA: TGCGCCAGCAGCAGCCGGGACAGGGACGAGCAGTACTTC

D: NA
V: TRBV18
J: TRBJ1-2
size: NA
CDR3: CASSPTGDLYGYTF
DNA: TGTGCCAGCTCACCAACGGGAGACCTCTATGGCTACACCTTC

D: NA
V: TRBV19
J: TRBJ1-2
size: NA
CDR3: CASSIDRHFNYGYTF
DNA: TGTGCCAGTAGTATAGACCGACATTTTAACTATGGCTACACCTTC

D: NA
V: TRBV9
J: TRBJ2-1
size: NA
CDR3: CASGGGVGGNEQFF
DNA: TGTGCCAGCGGAGGGGGGGTAGGGGGCAATGAGCAGTTCTTC

D: NA
V: TRBV19
J: TRBJ1-1
size: NA
CDR3: CASSIYRTPGTEAFF
DNA: TGTGCCAGTAGTATTTATAGGACGCCGGGGACTGAAGCTTTCTTT

D: TRBD1
V: TRBV7-3
J: TRBJ1-1
size: NA
CDR3: CASSLTRGRRNTEAFF
DNA: TGTGCCAGCAGCTTAACTAGGGGGCGCAGGAACACTGAAGCTTTCTTT

D: NA
V: TRBV27
J: TRBJ1-1
size: NA
CDR3: CASGWGEDTEAFF
DNA: TGTGCCAGCGGGTGGGGAGAGGACACTGAAGCTTTCTTT

D: NA
V: TRBV28
J: TRBJ2-1
size: NA
CDR3: CASSSERGSRQFF
DNA: TGTGCCAGCAGTTCCGAAAGGGGGAGTCGTCAGTTCTTC

D: NA
V: TRBV7-2
J: TRBJ1-1
size: NA
CDR3: CASSFEMNTEAFF
DNA: TGTGCCAGCAGCTTTGAGATGAACACTGAAGCTTTCTTT

D: TRBD1
V: TRBV10-3
J: TRBJ1-1
size: NA
CDR3: CAISARDRNTEAFF
DNA: TGTGCCATCAGTGCGAGGGACAGGAACACTGAAGCTTTCTTT